Presented here are 14 T cell receptor beta chains from one specimen sequenced in a study of shared T cell receptors in the human thymus. TCRdb keeps only in-frame clones here, not all; method: immunoSEQ multiplex PCR. This table holds hundreds of thousands of clones, around 87% found once. These records were also assigned to another study, of human thymus T cells.

The sample taken for sequencing was thymocytes. These receptors were obtained from a boy less than two years old with a congenital heart defect.

The chain has TRBV18 and TRBJ2-7, with D tentatively TRBD1 (6 bases). The CDR3 loop spans 16 amino acids. Germline lookup yields CDR1 KGHSH and CDR2 LQKENI. Deletions cut 4 bases from V and 3 bases from J, with 19 bases between. CDR3 coding DNA: TGTGCCAGCTCACACCGCCCGGGACACTACTTCTACGAGCAGTACTTC. Translation gives CASSHRPGHYFYEQYF. The full variable domain, in which reference TRBV18 and TRBJ2-7 provide the parts outside the CDR3, is NAGVMQNPRHLVRRRGQEARLRCSPMKGHSHVYWYRQLPEEGLKFMVYLQKENIIDESGMPKERFSAEFPKEGPSILRIQQVVRGDSAAYFCASSHRPGHYFYEQYFGPGTRLTVT.

This chain uses TRBV5-1 with TRBJ2-7, with TRBD1 identical over 7 bases. The ends lost 0 bases at V and 3 bases at J; junction bases unmatched: 9. Germline lookup yields CDR1 SGHRS and CDR2 YFSETQ. The CDR3 runs to 16 residues. CDR3 region: CASSLAYGTDLYEQYF. The DNA of the CDR3 is TGCGCCAGCAGCTTGGCTTATGGGACAGATCTCTACGAGCAGTACTTC.

The chain combines TRBV5-1 with TRBJ2-2; tentatively, D is TRBD2 (6 bases). There are 16 residues in the CDR3. V dropped 0 bases and J dropped 5 bases, with 14 bases sitting between them. Germline CDR1 is SGHRS and CDR2 is YFSETQ. CDR3 coding DNA: TGCGCCAGCAGCTTGGAAGGTTGGGGGAGGACCGGGGAGCTGTTTTTT. The encoded protein is CASSLEGWGRTGELFF.

This chain connects TRBV15 to TRBJ1-2; 7 nucleotides line up with TRBD1. With V trimmed by 2 bases and J by 4 bases, 13 bases remained unmatched. The CDR3 contains 17 residues. The germline V gene encodes CDR1 LNHNV and CDR2 YYDKDF (reference sequence). CDR3 bases: TGTGCCACCAGCAGAAATATCGAGGGGGCGCGCGGCTATGGCTACACCTTC. This sequence encodes CATSRNIEGARGYGYTF.

As regards this clone: Within the sample, other DNA sequences also encode this same CDR3. The V gene is TRBV7-9, the J gene TRBJ2-7, with no clear D. The CDR3 loop spans 12 amino acids. Germline CDR1 reads SEHNR; CDR2 reads FQNEAQ (reference sequence). V was trimmed by 0 bases and J by 3 bases, leaving 3 bases between them. The CDR3 coding sequence is TGTGCCAGCAGCTTAGCCCTCTACGAGCAGTACTTC. It translates to CASSLALYEQYF.

The V call is TRBV19, the J call TRBJ2-7; D possibly corresponds to TRBD2 (7 bases). V lost 1 base and J lost 2, with 15 bases in between. The CDR3 extends over 16 amino acids. Germline assignment: CDR1 LNHDA and CDR2 SQIVND (reference sequence). The CDR3 bases are TGTGCCAGTAGTATAGGCGCGGGGGCCTACACCTACGAGCAGTACTTC. This sequence encodes CASSIGAGAYTYEQYF.

The chain carries TRBV4-1 and TRBJ1-3, with 8 bases identical to TRBD1. Per germline, CDR1 MGHRA and CDR2 YSYEKL. CDR3 length: 15 amino acids. Trimming removed 5 bases from V and 4 bases from J; junction bases left unmatched: 7. This CDR3 reads CASSIGQGLGNTIYF. The CDR3 coding sequence is TGCGCCAGCAGCATAGGACAGGGATTGGGAAACACCATATATTTT.

The chain uses TRBV4-1 and TRBJ2-7; TRBD1 agrees at 12 bases. V trimming: 1 base; J trimming: 2 bases; junction bases outside the gene matches: 9. This CDR3 spans 18 amino acids. The germline CDR1 and CDR2 sequences are MGHRA and YSYEKL. This chain's CDR3 is CASSQAQGGQGATYEQYF. The CDR3 DNA follows: TGCGCCAGCAGCCAAGCCCAGGGGGGACAGGGGGCAACCTACGAGCAGTACTTC.

This clone was recorded only once. This chain connects TRBV30 to TRBJ1-2, with 8 bases aligning to TRBD1. Germline V gene sequence: CDR1 GTSNPN, CDR2 SVGIG (reference sequence). The J segment lost 3 bases and the V segment lost 0 bases, leaving 9 bases of the junction unmatched. There are 16 residues in the CDR3. CDR3 DNA sequence: TGTGCCTGGAGTGTACGGCATCGACAGGGGTACTATGGCTACACCTTC. Its translation is CAWSVRHRQGYYGYTF.

This chain uses TRBV5-6 with TRBJ2-5; 10 bases are a match to TRBD1. The germline CDR1 and CDR2 sequences are SGHDT and YYEEEE. Trimming at V came to 4 bases and at J to 2 bases, leaving 8 bases not matched to a gene. The CDR3 sequence is 16 residues long. The CDR3 DNA reads as TGTGCCAGCAGCCCGGGACAGGGGAACCCACAAGAGACCCAGTACTTC. Its protein product is CASSPGQGNPQETQYF. Drawing the rest from reference TRBV5-6 and TRBJ2-5, the complete variable domain is DAGVTQSPTHLIKTRGQQVTLRCSPKSGHDTVSWYQQALGQGPQFIFQYYEEEERQRGNFPDRFSGHQFPNYSSELNVNALLLGDSALYLCASSPGQGNPQETQYFGPGTRLLVL.

J is TRBJ1-1 and V is TRBV5-8; TRBD1 aligns across 10 bases. Germline lookup yields CDR1 SGHTS and CDR2 YDEGEE. Unmatched junction bases numbered 7, after V lost 9 bases and J lost 5 bases. This CDR3 is 13 amino acids long. CDR3 protein: CATTGTGDTEAFF. CDR3 DNA: TGTGCCACGACCGGGACAGGGGATACTGAAGCTTTCTTT.

This clone was seen once. CDR3 DNA sequence: TGTGCCAGCAGTTTTCGGAACTATTATCAGCCCCAGCATTTT. Encoded protein: CASSFRNYYQPQHF. The chain has TRBV28 and TRBJ1-5; D unclear. V was shortened by 3 bases and J by 5 bases, with 11 bases between the two germline ends. The germline V gene has CDR1 MDHEN and CDR2 SYDVKM. The CDR3 sequence is 14 residues long. The variable domain in full, completed from reference TRBV28 and TRBJ1-5, reads DVKVTQSSRYLVKRTGEKVFLECVQDMDHENMFWYRQDPGLGLRLIYFSYDVKMKEKGDIPEGYSVSREKKERFSLILESASTNQTSMYLCASSFRNYYQPQHFGDGTRLSIL.

CDR3 bases: TGTGCCAGCAGTGAAGAAGATGTGGAGCTCCGGGACAACGACTACGAGCAGTACTTC. Amino acid sequence: CASSEEDVELRDNDYEQYF. This sequence joins TRBV2 and TRBJ2-7; perhaps TRBD1 as D (6 bases). V lost 1 base to trimming and J lost 3 bases, with 25 bases between them. The germline CDR1 and CDR2 sequences are SNHLY and FYNNEI. The CDR3 extends over 19 amino acids.

V and J are TRBV12-5 and TRBJ1-5; 9 nucleotides line up with TRBD1. The CDR3 is 15 residues long. The junction had 4 bases not matched to a gene; V was cut back by 5 bases and J by 2 bases. Per the germline V gene, CDR1 is LGHNT and CDR2 is FRNRAP. In DNA, the CDR3 is TGTGCTAGTGGTGGACAGGGGATCGGCAATCAGCCCCAGCATTTT. It codes for CASGGQGIGNQPQHF.